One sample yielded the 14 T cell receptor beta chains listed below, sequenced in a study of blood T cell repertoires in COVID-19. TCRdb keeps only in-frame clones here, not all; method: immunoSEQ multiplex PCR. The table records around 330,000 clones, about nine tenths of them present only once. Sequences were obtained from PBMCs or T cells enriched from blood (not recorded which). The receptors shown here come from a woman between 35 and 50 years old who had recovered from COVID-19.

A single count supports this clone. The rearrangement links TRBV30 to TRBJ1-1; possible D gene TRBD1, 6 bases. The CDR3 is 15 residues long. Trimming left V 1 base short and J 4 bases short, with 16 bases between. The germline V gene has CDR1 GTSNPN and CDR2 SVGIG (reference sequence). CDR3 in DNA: TGTGCCTGGAGTGATAGCCAGGGGTCGGGCACTGAAGCTTTCTTT. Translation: CAWSDSQGSGTEAFF.

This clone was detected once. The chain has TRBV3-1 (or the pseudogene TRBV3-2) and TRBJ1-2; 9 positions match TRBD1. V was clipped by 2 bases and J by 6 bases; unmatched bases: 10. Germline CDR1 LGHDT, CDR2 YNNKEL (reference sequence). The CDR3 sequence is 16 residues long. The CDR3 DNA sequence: TGTGCCAGCAGCCAAACAACTCCGGGACAGGGCCATGGCTACACCTTC. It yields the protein CASSQTTPGQGHGYTF.

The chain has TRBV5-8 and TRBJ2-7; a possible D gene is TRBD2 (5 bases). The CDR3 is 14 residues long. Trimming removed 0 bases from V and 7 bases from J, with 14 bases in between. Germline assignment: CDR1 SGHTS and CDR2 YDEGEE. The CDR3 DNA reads TGTGCCAGCAGCTTGGACGGGATCCTGGGGGAGCAGTACTTC. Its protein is CASSLDGILGEQYF. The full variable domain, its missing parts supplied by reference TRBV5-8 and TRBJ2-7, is EAGVTQSPTHLIKTRGQQATLRCSPISGHTSVYWYQQALGLGLQFLLWYDEGEERNRGNFPPRFSGRQFPNYSSELNVNALELEDSALYLCASSLDGILGEQYFGPGTRLTVT.

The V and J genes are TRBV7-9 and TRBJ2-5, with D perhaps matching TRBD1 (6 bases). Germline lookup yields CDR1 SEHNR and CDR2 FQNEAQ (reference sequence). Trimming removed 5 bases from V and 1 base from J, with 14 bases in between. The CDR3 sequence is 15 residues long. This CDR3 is CASSPIRTAQETQYF. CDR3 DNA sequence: TGTGCCAGCAGCCCTATTAGGACAGCCCAAGAGACCCAGTACTTC.

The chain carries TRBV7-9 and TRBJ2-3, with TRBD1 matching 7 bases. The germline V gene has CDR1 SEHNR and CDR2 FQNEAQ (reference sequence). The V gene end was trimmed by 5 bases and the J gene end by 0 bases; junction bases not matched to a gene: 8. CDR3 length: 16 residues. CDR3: CASSPGQARSTDTQYF. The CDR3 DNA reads TGTGCCAGCAGCCCAGGACAGGCGCGGAGCACAGATACGCAGTATTTT.

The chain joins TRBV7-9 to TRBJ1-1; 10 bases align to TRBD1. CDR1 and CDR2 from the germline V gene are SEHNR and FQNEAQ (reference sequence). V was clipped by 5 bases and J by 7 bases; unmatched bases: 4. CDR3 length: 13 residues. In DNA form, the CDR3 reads TGTGCCAGCAGCGGACAGGGGGGGATTGAAGCTTTCTTT. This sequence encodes CASSGQGGIEAFF.

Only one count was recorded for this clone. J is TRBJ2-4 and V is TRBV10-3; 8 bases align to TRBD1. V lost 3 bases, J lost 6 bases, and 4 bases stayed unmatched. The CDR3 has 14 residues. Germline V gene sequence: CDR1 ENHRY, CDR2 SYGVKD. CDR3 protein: CAISEVQGGNIQYF. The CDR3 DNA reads TGTGCCATCAGTGAAGTACAGGGGGGAAACATTCAGTACTTC.

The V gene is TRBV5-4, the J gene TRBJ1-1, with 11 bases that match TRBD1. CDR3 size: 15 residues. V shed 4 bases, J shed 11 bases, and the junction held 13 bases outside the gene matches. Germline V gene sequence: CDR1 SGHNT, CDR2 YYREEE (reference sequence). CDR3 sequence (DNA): TGTGCCAGCAGCCCTAAACCCGGGGGACAGGGGGAGGCTTTCTTT. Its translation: CASSPKPGGQGEAFF.

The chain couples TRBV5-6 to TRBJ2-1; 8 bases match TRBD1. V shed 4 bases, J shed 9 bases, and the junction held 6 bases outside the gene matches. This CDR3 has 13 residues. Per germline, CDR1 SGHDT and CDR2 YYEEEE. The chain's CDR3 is CASSIDRGGEQFF. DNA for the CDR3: TGTGCCAGCAGCATCGACAGGGGAGGTGAGCAGTTCTTC. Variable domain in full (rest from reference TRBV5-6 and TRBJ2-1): DAGVTQSPTHLIKTRGQQVTLRCSPKSGHDTVSWYQQALGQGPQFIFQYYEEEERQRGNFPDRFSGHQFPNYSSELNVNALLLGDSALYLCASSIDRGGEQFFGPGTRLTVL.

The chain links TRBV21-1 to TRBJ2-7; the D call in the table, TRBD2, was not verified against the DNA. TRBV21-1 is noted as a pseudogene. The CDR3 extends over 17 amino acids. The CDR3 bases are TGTGCCAGCAGCCAAAGAAAGGTACCTAGCGGGAGTCACGAGCAGTACTTC. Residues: CASSQRKVPSGSHEQYF.

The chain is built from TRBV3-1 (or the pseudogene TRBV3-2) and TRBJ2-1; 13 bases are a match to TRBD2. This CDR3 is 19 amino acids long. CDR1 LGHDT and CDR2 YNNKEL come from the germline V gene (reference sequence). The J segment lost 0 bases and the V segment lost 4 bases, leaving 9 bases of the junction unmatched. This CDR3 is CASSPAGTSGAHSYNEQFF. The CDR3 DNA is TGTGCCAGCAGCCCCGCCGGGACTAGCGGGGCACACTCCTACAATGAGCAGTTCTTC.

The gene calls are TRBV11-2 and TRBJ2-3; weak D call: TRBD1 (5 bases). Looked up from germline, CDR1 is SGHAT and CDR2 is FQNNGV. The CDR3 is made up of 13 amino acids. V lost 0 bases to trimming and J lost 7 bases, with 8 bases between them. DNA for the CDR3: TGTGCCAGCAGCTTAGATCAGGGCTATACGCAGTATTTT. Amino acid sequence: CASSLDQGYTQYF.

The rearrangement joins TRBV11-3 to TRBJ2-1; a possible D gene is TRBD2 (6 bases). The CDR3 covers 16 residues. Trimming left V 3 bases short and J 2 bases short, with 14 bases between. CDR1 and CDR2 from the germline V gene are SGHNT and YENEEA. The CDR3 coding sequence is TGTGCCAGCAGCTTTTCCAGCTGGGGGGCCTACAATGAGCAGTTCTTC. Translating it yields CASSFSSWGAYNEQFF.

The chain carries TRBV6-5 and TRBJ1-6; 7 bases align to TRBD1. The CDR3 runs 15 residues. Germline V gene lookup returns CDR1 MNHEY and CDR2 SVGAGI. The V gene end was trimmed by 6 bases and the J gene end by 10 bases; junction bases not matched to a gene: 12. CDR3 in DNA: TGTGCCAGCAGCCTATTACAGGGGTCCGGGTCACCCCTCCACTTT. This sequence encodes CASSLLQGSGSPLHF.